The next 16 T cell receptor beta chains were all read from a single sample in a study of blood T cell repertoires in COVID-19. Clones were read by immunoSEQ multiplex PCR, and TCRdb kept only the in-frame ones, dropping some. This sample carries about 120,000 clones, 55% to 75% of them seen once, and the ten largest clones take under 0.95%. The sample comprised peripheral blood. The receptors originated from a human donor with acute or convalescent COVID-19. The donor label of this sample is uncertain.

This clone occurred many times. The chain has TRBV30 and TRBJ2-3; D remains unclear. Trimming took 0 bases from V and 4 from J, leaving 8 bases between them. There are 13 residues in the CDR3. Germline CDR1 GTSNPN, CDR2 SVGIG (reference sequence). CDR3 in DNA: TGTGCCTGGAGTGTAAACCCAGCAGATACGCAGTATTTT. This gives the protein CAWSVNPADTQYF.

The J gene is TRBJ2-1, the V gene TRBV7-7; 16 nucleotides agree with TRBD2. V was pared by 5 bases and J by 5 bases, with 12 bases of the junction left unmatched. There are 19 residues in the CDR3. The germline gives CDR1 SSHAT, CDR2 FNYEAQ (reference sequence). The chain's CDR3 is CASSPRPGTSGGVDNEQFF. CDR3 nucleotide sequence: TGTGCCAGCAGCCCTAGGCCTGGGACTAGCGGGGGGGTAGACAATGAGCAGTTCTTC.

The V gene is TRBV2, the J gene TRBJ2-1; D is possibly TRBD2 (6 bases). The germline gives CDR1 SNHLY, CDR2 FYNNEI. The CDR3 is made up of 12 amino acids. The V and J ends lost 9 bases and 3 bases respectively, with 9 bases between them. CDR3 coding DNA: TGTGCCAGGGGCGGGGACTACAATGAGCAGTTCTTC. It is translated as CARGGDYNEQFF.

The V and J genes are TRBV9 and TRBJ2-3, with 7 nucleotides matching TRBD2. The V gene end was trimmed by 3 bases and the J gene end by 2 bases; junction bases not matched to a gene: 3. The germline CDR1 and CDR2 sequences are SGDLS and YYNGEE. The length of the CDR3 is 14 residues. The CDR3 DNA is TGTGCCAGCAGCGCGCGGGGGACCACAGATACGCAGTATTTT. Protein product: CASSARGTTDTQYF.

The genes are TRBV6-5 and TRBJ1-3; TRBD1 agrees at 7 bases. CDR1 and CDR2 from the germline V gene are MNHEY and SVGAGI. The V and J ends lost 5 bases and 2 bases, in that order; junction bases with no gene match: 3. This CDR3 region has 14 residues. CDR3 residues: CASSMGQPGNTIYF. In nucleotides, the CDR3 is TGTGCCAGCAGTATGGGACAGCCTGGAAACACCATATATTTT.

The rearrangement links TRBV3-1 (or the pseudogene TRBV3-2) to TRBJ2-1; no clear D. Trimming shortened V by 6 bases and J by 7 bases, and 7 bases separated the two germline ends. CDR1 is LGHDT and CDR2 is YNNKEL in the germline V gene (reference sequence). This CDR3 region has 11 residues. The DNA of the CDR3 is TGTGCCAGCAGTGCCGCGAATGAGCAGTTCTTC. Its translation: CASSAANEQFF.

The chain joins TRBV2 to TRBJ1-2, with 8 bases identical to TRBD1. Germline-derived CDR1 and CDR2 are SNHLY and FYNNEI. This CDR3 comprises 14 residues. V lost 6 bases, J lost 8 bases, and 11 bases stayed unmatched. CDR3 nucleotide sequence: TGTGCCAGCAGAGGGACAGGCATTGCATACGGCTACACCTTC. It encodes CASRGTGIAYGYTF.

CDR3 residues: CASSHFRGGIGEQFF. The CDR3, as DNA: TGTGCCAGCAGCCACTTTCGCGGGGGGATAGGCGAGCAGTTCTTC. The chain recombines TRBV3-1 (or the pseudogene TRBV3-2) with TRBJ2-1; the match to TRBD2 covers 8 bases. The germline V gene has CDR1 LGHDT and CDR2 YNNKEL (reference sequence). This CDR3 contains 15 residues. Trimming took 3 bases from V and 10 from J; bases not matched to a gene: 11.

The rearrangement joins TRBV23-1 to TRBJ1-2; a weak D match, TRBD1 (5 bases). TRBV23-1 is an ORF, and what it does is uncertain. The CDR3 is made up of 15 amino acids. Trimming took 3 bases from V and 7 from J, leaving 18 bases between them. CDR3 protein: CASSHSLQGRGGYTF. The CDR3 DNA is TGCGCCAGCAGTCACTCTCTTCAGGGCCGTGGTGGCTACACCTTC.

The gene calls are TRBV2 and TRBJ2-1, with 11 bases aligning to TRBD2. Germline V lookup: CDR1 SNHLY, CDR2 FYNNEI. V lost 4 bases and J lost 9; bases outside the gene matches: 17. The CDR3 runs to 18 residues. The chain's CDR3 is CASSATSGGQGQDAEQFF. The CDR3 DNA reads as TGTGCCAGCAGTGCAACTAGCGGGGGCCAGGGGCAGGACGCTGAGCAGTTCTTC.

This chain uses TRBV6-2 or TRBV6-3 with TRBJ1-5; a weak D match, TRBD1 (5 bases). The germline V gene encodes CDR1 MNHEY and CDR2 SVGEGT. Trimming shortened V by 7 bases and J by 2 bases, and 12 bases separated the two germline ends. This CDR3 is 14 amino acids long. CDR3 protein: CASTPSTGNQPQHF. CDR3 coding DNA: TGTGCCAGCACCCCATCGACAGGCAATCAGCCCCAGCATTTT.

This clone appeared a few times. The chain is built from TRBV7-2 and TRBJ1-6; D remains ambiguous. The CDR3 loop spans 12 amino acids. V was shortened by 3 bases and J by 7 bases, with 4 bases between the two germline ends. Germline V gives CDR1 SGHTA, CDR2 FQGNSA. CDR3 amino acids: CASSFKNSPLHF. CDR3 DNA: TGTGCCAGCAGCTTTAAAAATTCACCCCTCCACTTT.

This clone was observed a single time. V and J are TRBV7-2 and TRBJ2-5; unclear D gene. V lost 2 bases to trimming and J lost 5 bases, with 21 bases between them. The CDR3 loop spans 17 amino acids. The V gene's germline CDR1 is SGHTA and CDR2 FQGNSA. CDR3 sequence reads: CASSLTLSHSKVETQYF. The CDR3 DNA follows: TGTGCCAGCAGCTTAACCCTCTCCCACAGCAAGGTCGAGACCCAGTACTTC.

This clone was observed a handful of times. The CDR3: CASSLPGRGNQPQHF. CDR3 coding DNA: TGTGCCAGCAGTCTCCCCGGGAGGGGCAATCAGCCCCAGCATTTT. The rearrangement uses TRBV6-2 or TRBV6-3 and TRBJ1-5; D is ambiguous. This CDR3 comprises 15 residues. The germline V gene has CDR1 MNHEY and CDR2 SVGEGT. V was pared by 5 bases and J by 2 bases, with 13 bases between.

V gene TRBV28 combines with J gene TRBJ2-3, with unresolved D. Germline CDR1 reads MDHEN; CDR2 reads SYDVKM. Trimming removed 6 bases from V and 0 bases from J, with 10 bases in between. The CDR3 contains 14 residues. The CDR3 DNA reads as TGTGCCAGCAGCCAGACAACTAGCACAGATACGCAGTATTTT. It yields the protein CASSQTTSTDTQYF. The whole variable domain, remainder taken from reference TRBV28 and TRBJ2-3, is DVKVTQSSRYLVKRTGEKVFLECVQDMDHENMFWYRQDPGLGLRLIYFSYDVKMKEKGDIPEGYSVSREKKERFSLILESASTNQTSMYLCASSQTTSTDTQYFGPGTRLTVL.

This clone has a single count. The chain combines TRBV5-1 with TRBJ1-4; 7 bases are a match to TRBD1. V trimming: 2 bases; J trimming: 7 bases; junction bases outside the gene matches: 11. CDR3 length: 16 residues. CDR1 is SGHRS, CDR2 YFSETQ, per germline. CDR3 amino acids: CASSFGTGVTGEKLFF. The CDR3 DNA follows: TGCGCCAGCAGCTTTGGAACAGGGGTGACGGGTGAAAAACTGTTTTTT.